This record looks at one TCR beta chain sequence and its context. Its target is unknown. Measured with immunoSEQ multiplex PCR; TCRdb has only the in-frame clones, and not every one. The repertoire has about 1 million clones, around four fifths of them found once; the top ten carry 1.4%. The authors divided CD4+ cells into CD45RA+ naive and CD45RA-negative memory subsets. The data belong to a study of shared clonotypes between healthy human individuals. General study results and limits: The sampled material consisted only of blood, and tissue repertoires are likely to differ. Four donors showed sharing of approximately 5% of naive CD4 clonotypes.

CDR1 is WSHSY, CDR2 SAAADI, per germline. CDR3 size: 16 residues. V was shortened by 2 bases and J by 8 bases, with 18 bases between the two germline ends. The TCR was taken from a man aged 18 to 29 in good health. Sequencing used memory CD4+ T cells sorted from blood. The subset is: CD45RA-negative fraction. The chain couples TRBV10-2 to TRBJ1-4; perhaps TRBD1 as D (5 bases). CDR3 sequence: CASSEPRGRGREKLFF. The CDR3 DNA reads TGCGCCAGCAGTGAGCCTCGTGGTAGGGGCAGGGAAAAACTGTTTTTT.